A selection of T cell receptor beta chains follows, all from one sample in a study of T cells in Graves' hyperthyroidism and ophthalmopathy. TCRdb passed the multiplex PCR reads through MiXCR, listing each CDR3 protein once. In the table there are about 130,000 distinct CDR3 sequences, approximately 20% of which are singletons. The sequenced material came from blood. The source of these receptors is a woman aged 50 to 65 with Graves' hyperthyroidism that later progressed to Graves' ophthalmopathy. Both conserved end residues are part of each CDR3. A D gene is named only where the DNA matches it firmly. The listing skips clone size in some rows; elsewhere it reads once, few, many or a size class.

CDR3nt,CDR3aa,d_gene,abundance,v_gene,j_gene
TGTGCCAGCAGCGAAGGCCCTAATCAGCCCCAGCATTTT,CASSEGPNQPQHF,.,many,TRBV3-1,TRBJ1-5
TGTGCCTGCAGGACTAGCGACTACGAGCAGTACTTC,CACRTSDYEQYF,TRBD2,many,TRBV30,TRBJ2-7
TGTGCCAGCAGCCACTACGGGGGCACCGGGGAGCTGTTTTTT,CASSHYGGTGELFF,.,many,TRBV6-2/TRBV6-3,TRBJ2-2
TGTGCCAGCAGCCCGATTGCAGGCCGCGGCTACACCTTC,CASSPIAGRGYTF,.,many,TRBV3-1,TRBJ1-2
TGCAGTGCCCCGCGCCCCGGGACACTAGAGACCCAGTACTTC,CSAPRPGTLETQYF,.,.,TRBV20-1,TRBJ2-5
TGTGCCAGCAGTTTAGAGACAGGGGAGGGCACTGAAGCTTTCTTT,CASSLETGEGTEAFF,TRBD1,many,TRBV28,TRBJ1-1
TGTGCCAGCAGCTTAATCTCGAGACAGGGATACAATGAGCAGTTCTTC,CASSLISRQGYNEQFF,TRBD1,.,TRBV7-8,TRBJ2-1
TGCAGCGTTGAGGGGACAGGGGATGGGGGGCAGTACTTC,CSVEGTGDGGQYF,TRBD1,many,TRBV29-1,TRBJ2-7
TGTGCCAGCCAGCAGATTAGCGGGTTTAGCACAGATACGCAGTTTTTT,CASQQISGFSTDTQFF,TRBD2,few,TRBV2,TRBJ2-3
TGTGCCAGCAGACGGACACGGCGTGGCACTGAAGCTTTCTTT,CASRRTRRGTEAFF,.,many,TRBV28,TRBJ1-1
TGCAGTGCTAACCTGGTGGGGGGCGAGTACGAGCAGTACTTC,CSANLVGGEYEQYF,.,many,TRBV20-1,TRBJ2-7
TGTGCCAGCTCGATAGTGACGGTCGACAATGAGCAGTTCTTC,CASSIVTVDNEQFF,.,many,TRBV18,TRBJ2-1
TGCAGCGTAAAGGGGGGAGCCGAAGCTTTCTTT,CSVKGGAEAFF,.,.,TRBV29-1,TRBJ1-1
TGTGCCAGCAGTAGCGCATGGAACGAGCAGTACTTC,CASSSAWNEQYF,.,many,TRBV6-1,TRBJ2-7
TGCGCCAGCGGCGGGGACGGGACCCTCACAGATACGCAGTATTTT,CASGGDGTLTDTQYF,.,many,TRBV5-1,TRBJ2-3
TGCGCCAGCAGCTTATATAGAGGGGTTAAGTCACCCCTCCACTTT,CASSLYRGVKSPLHF,.,.,TRBV5-1,TRBJ1-6
TGTGCCAGCAGCTTCCGGACTAGTCAGAGGACCAATGAGCAGTTCTTC,CASSFRTSQRTNEQFF,TRBD2,few,TRBV9,TRBJ2-1
TGCAGTGCGGAAAGGGATGAGCAGTTCTTC,CSAERDEQFF,.,.,TRBV20-1,TRBJ2-1
TGCAGTGTCCGGCCGGGACTAGCGGGAAGCGATGAGCAGTTCTTC,CSVRPGLAGSDEQFF,TRBD2,.,TRBV20-1,TRBJ2-1
TGTGCCAGCAGCTTTGGGCTAGCGGGGACCTACGAGCAGTACTTC,CASSFGLAGTYEQYF,TRBD2,.,TRBV5-6,TRBJ2-7
TGCGCCAGCAGCTTGGGACTAGAAACAGATACGCAGTATTTT,CASSLGLETDTQYF,.,.,TRBV5-1,TRBJ2-3
TGTGCCACCAGTGATTCCGACTGGGACAGCGGTGGTACTGAAGCTTTCTTT,CATSDSDWDSGGTEAFF,TRBD1,.,TRBV24-1,TRBJ1-1
TGTGCCAGCAGCCAAGCGGAGACTCGCCTTAATTCACCCCTCCACTTT,CASSQAETRLNSPLHF,.,.,TRBV14,TRBJ1-6
TGCAGTGCTTCTCGCGGACTAGCAGGAAATGAGCAGTTCTTC,CSASRGLAGNEQFF,TRBD2,many,TRBV20-1,TRBJ2-1
TGTGCCAGCAGCACACAGGGGGCTGGGGCCAACGTCCTGACTTTC,CASSTQGAGANVLTF,TRBD1,.,TRBV12-3/TRBV12-4,TRBJ2-6
TGTGCCAGCAGCTTTGGGGTGGCGGGGGAGGGCTTTTTAGAGACCCAGTACTTC,CASSFGVAGEGFLETQYF,TRBD2,many,TRBV11-2,TRBJ2-5
TGTGCCAGCAGTTCATCCGGGACTAGCGGGAGGTACGAGCAGTACTTC,CASSSSGTSGRYEQYF,TRBD2,.,TRBV28,TRBJ2-7
TGCAGTGCTAGATCTCCACCTACGGGCAATGAGCAGTTCTTC,CSARSPPTGNEQFF,.,.,TRBV20-1,TRBJ2-1
TGTGCCAGTAGTATACGGGAGCAAGAGACCCAGTACTTC,CASSIREQETQYF,.,few,TRBV19,TRBJ2-5
TGCAGTGCTTACAGGGGGCCTGGGACTGAAGCTTTCTTT,CSAYRGPGTEAFF,TRBD1,.,TRBV20-1,TRBJ1-1
TGTGCCAGCAGCAAAAACCGGGACCTAACCACCTACGAGCAGTACTTC,CASSKNRDLTTYEQYF,.,many,TRBV11-2,TRBJ2-7
TGTGCCAGCTCCTGGACTGGGTTTAGCACAGATACGCAGTATTTT,CASSWTGFSTDTQYF,.,many,TRBV27,TRBJ2-3
TGCAGTGCTAGAGTAAGGGCCCAGAACACTGAAGCTTTCTTT,CSARVRAQNTEAFF,.,few,TRBV20-1,TRBJ1-1
TGCGCCAGCAGCTTCGGGACAGAGAGTCGAAATACGCAGTATTTT,CASSFGTESRNTQYF,TRBD1,many,TRBV5-1,TRBJ2-3
TGTGCCACCAGCAGAAAGGGACAGGCCTCCCCCTATGGCTACACCTTC,CATSRKGQASPYGYTF,TRBD1,many,TRBV15,TRBJ1-2
TGTGCCATCAGTGAGGTGAGCGACGAGCAGTACTTC,CAISEVSDEQYF,.,.,TRBV6-1,TRBJ2-7
TGTGCCAGCAGTACAAGACAGGGATTGAACACTGAAGCTTTCTTT,CASSTRQGLNTEAFF,TRBD1,many,TRBV28,TRBJ1-1
TGTGCCAGCAGCTTAGGGACAGGGTCTAACTCCTACAATGAGCAGTTCTTC,CASSLGTGSNSYNEQFF,TRBD1,many,TRBV7-9,TRBJ2-1
TGTGCCACCCAACTAGCGGGCCCAGATACGCAGTATTTT,CATQLAGPDTQYF,TRBD2,many,TRBV6-1,TRBJ2-3
TGTGCCAGCAGCCAAGATCGGTGGGGATACTATGGCTACACCTTC,CASSQDRWGYYGYTF,.,few,TRBV14,TRBJ1-2
TGTGCCATAGGGACAGCGGGAGGCACAGATACGCAGTATTTT,CAIGTAGGTDTQYF,.,many,TRBV10-3,TRBJ2-3
TGCAGCGTTGTGGGAGGGGCAGGGGGCCACGAGCAGTACTTC,CSVVGGAGGHEQYF,.,many,TRBV29-1,TRBJ2-7
TGCAGTGCTAGAGATATCGGGGATAACTATGGCTACACCTTC,CSARDIGDNYGYTF,.,many,TRBV20-1,TRBJ1-2
TGTGCCAGCAGCTTAGTACTAGCCGGGACAGGGGTCCGAGAGACCCAGTACTTC,CASSLVLAGTGVRETQYF,TRBD1,few,TRBV7-2,TRBJ2-5
TGCAGTGCAAACCCCCGAAAGGGAATGAACGAGCAGTACTTC,CSANPRKGMNEQYF,.,.,TRBV20-1,TRBJ2-7